The TCR beta chain described here comes from a study of blood T cell repertoires in COVID-19. Overall study: T cells, B-cell-depleted T cells, or PBMCs provided the cDNA or gDNA that served as material.

Original handling: The assay estimated nucleated cells by amplifying reference gene primers. Clones were read by immunoSEQ multiplex PCR, and TCRdb kept only the in-frame ones, dropping some. That table gives V, J and clone size, and the DNA gave D and trimming. The sample shows 190,000 or so clones, approximately 87% of them seen only once. The CDR3 is 12 amino acids. J gave up 10 bases and V 1 base, and 3 bases lay outside the gene matches. Germline-derived CDR1 and CDR2 are LNHDA and SQIVND (reference sequence). This clonotype was obtained from a woman aged 18 to 35 who had recovered from COVID-19. The sequenced sample consisted of peripheral blood. The chain is built from TRBV19 and TRBJ1-1; 7 bases align to TRBD1. CDR3 sequence: CASSIGQGTAFF. Written as DNA, the CDR3 is TGTGCCAGTAGTATAGGACAGGGTACAGCTTTCTTT. The variable domain in full, completed from reference TRBV19 and TRBJ1-1, reads DGGITQSPKYLFRKEGQNVTLSCEQNLNHDAMYWYRQDPGQGLRLIYYSQIVNDFQKGDIAEGYSVSREKKESFPLTVTSAQKNPTAFYLCASSIGQGTAFFGQGTRLTVV.